The present T cell receptor beta chain was sequenced within a study of blood T cell repertoires in COVID-19. Study as a whole: From the United States, Italy and Spain came samples of acute and convalescent COVID-19.

The method was immunoSEQ multiplex PCR; TCRdb's version includes in-frame clones alone and lacks a portion of them. There are tens of thousands of clones in the sample; 80% to 85% occur only once, and over 35% lies in the top ten. Sequencing input: peripheral blood. This receptor was obtained from a man older than 75 with acute or convalescent COVID-19.

CDR3 DNA sequence: TGCAGCCTAAAACGGGACAAATACAATGAGCAGTTCTTC. Translation gives CSLKRDKYNEQFF. The genes are TRBV29-1 and TRBJ2-1, with D possibly TRBD1 on 6 matching bases. This CDR3 has 13 residues. Trimming removed 8 bases from V and 4 bases from J, with 15 bases in between. Germline lookup yields CDR1 SQVTM and CDR2 ANQGSEA.